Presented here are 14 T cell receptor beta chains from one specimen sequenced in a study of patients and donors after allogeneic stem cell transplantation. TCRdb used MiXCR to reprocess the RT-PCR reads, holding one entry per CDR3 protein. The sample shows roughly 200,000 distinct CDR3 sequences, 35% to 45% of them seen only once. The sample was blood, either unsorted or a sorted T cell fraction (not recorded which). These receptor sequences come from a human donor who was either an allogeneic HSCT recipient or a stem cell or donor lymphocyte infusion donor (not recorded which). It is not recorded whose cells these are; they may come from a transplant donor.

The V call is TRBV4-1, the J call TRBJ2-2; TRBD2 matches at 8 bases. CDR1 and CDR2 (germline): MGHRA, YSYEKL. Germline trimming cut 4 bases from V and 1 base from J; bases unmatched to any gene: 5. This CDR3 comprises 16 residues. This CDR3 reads CASSPQRGRNTGELFF. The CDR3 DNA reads TGCGCCAGCAGCCCCCAGCGGGGGCGGAACACCGGGGAGCTGTTTTTT.

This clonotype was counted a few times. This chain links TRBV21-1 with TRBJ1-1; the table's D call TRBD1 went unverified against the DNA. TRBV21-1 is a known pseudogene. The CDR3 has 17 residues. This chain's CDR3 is CASSNGKRGSMNTEAFF. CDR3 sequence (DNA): TGTGCCAGCAGCAACGGGAAGAGGGGTAGCATGAACACTGAAGCTTTCTTT.

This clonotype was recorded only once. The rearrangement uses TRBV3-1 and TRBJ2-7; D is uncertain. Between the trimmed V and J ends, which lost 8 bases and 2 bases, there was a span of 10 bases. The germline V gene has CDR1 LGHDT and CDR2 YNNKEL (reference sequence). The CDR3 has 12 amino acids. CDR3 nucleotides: TGTGCCAGCGGAACCGATACCTACGAGCAGTACTTC. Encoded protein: CASGTDTYEQYF.

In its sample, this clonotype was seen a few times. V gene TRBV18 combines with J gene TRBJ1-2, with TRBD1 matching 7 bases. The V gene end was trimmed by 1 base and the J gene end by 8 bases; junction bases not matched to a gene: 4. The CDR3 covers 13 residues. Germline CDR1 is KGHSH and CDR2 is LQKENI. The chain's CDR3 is CASSPQGANGYTF. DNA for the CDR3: TGTGCCAGCTCACCACAGGGGGCGAACGGCTACACCTTC. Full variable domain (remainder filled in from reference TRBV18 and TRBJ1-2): NAGVMQNPRHLVRRRGQEARLRCSPMKGHSHVYWYRQLPEEGLKFMVYLQKENIIDESGMPKERFSAEFPKEGPSILRIQQVVRGDSAAYFCASSPQGANGYTFGSGTRLTVV.

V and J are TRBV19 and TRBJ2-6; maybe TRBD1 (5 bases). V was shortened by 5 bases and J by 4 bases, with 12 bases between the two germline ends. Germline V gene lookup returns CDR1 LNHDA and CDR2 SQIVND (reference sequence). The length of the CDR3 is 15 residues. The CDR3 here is CASSAQGFGANVLTF. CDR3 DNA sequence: TGTGCCAGTAGTGCCCAGGGTTTCGGGGCCAACGTCCTGACTTTC.

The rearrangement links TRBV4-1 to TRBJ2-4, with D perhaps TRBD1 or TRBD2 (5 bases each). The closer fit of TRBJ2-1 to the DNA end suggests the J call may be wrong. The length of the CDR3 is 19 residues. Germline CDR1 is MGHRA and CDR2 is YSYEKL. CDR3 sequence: CASSLSSGSPRGAKNIQFF. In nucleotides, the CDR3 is TGCGCCAGCAGCCTCTCCTCGGGCAGCCCAAGGGGAGCCAAAAACATTCAGTTCTTC.

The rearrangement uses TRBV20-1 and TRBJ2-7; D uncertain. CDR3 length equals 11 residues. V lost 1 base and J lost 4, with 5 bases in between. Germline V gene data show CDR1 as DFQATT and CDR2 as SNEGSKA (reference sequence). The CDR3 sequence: CSARADYEQYF. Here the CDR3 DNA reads TGCAGTGCTAGAGCCGATTACGAGCAGTACTTC.

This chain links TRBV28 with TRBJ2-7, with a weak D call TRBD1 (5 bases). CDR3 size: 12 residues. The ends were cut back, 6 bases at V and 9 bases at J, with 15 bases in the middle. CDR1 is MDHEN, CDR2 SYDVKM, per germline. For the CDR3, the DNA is TGTGCCAGCAGCAACCAGGGAATGGGGCAGTACTTC. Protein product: CASSNQGMGQYF.

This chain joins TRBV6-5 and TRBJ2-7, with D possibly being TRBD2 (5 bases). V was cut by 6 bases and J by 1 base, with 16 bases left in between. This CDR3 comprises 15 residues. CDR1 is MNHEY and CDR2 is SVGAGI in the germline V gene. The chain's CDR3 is CASSRDALPSYEQYF. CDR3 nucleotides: TGTGCCAGCAGCCGGGATGCCCTTCCTTCCTACGAGCAGTACTTC.

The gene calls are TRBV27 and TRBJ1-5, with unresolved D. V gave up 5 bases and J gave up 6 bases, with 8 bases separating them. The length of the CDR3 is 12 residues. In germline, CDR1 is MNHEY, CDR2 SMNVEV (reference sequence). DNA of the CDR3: TGTGCCAGCAGTCCGTCGGGTCAGCCCCAGCATTTT. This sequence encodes CASSPSGQPQHF.

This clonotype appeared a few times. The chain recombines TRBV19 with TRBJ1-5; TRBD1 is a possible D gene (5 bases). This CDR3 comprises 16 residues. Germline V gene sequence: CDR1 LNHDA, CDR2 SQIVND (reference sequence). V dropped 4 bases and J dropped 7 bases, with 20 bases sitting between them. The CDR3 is CASSSPRGVRIQPQHF. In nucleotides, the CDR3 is TGTGCCAGTAGTAGCCCGCGAGGGGTCCGGATACAGCCCCAGCATTTT.

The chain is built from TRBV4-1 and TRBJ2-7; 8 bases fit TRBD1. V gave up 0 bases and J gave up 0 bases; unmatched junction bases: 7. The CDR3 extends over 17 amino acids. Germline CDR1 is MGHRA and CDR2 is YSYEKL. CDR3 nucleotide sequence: TGCGCCAGCAGCCAAGAATTTCAGGGGGCGAGCTCCTACGAGCAGTACTTC. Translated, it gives CASSQEFQGASSYEQYF.

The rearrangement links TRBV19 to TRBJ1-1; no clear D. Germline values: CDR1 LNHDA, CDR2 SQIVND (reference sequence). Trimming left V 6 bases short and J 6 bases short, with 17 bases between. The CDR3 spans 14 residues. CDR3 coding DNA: TGTGCCAGTAGCCCCCGCGCCAACAAACCTGAAGCTTTCTTT. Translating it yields CASSPRANKPEAFF.

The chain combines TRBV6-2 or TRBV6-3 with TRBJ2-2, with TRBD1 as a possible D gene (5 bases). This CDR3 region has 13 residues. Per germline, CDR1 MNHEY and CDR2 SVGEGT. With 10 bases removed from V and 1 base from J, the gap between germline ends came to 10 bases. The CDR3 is CATYGQNTGELFF. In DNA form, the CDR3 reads TGTGCCACCTACGGACAGAACACCGGGGAGCTGTTTTTT.